The rows below give T cell receptor beta chains drawn from one sample of a study of tumor-infiltrating lymphocytes in oesophageal squamous cell carcinoma. MiXCR, applied by TCRdb to the PCR reads, yields one record per CDR3 protein. The table records 15,000 to 17,000 distinct CDR3 sequences, roughly half of them present only once. The source material was esophageal tumor tissue. The receptors here all came from a female donor with esophageal squamous cell carcinoma. CDR3s include the opening cysteine and the closing phenylalanine or tryptophan. The order of the fields is D gene, clone size, V gene, J gene, CDR3 DNA, CDR3 protein. The D gene is left open where the match is weak. Clone size is stated in some rows and not others, as once, few, many or a class when expanded.

>NA|NA|TRBV11-2|TRBJ2-1
TGTGCCAGCAGCTTAACCCCTTACAATGAGCAGTTCTTC
CASSLTPYNEQFF
>TRBD2|many|TRBV11-2|TRBJ2-1
TGTGCCAGCAGCTTATATACCGGGACTAGCGGATATTACAATGAGCAGTTCTTC
CASSLYTGTSGYYNEQFF
>TRBD1|once|TRBV7-2|TRBJ1-5
TGTGCCAGCAGCCCAGGGGGCTGGGAGCCCCAGCATTTT
CASSPGGWEPQHF
>NA|NA|TRBV6-2/TRBV6-3|TRBJ2-5
TGTGCCAGCAGTGGTACTGAGACCCAGTACTTC
CASSGTETQYF
>NA|NA|TRBV9|TRBJ1-3
TGTGCCAGCAGCGCCGAACGGGGGACTTCTGGAAACACCATATATTTT
CASSAERGTSGNTIYF
>TRBD1|NA|TRBV12-3/TRBV12-4|TRBJ1-5
TGTGCCAGCAGACCGCAGGGGGGAGACAATCAGCCCCAGCATTTT
CASRPQGGDNQPQHF
>NA|NA|TRBV6-2/TRBV6-3|TRBJ2-4
TGTGCCAGCAGTTATAAATCGGACCTACTAGCCAAAAACATTCAGTACTTC
CASSYKSDLLAKNIQYF
>NA|many|TRBV4-1|TRBJ1-4
TGCGCCAGCAGCCAAGGGGGGGTAGGGGAAAAACTGTTTTTT
CASSQGGVGEKLFF
>TRBD1|many|TRBV5-4|TRBJ2-1
TGTGCCAGCAGCAGGACAGGGACTGGTGAGCAGTTCTTC
CASSRTGTGEQFF
>NA|few|TRBV12-5|TRBJ1-2
TGTGCTAGTGGTTTGGTATTGCTTCCGGACTACTTTGTGCCCGCCGCGGCCAAGGACTATGGCTACACCTTC
CASGLVLLPDYFVPAAAKDYGYTF
>NA|NA|TRBV7-9|TRBJ2-1
TGTGCCAGCAGCTTAGCAGGGTGGGTCCTTTACAATGAGCAGTTCTTC
CASSLAGWVLYNEQFF
>NA|NA|TRBV7-3|TRBJ2-7
TGTGCCAGCAGCCTCCTTGGTAAGCAGTACTTC
CASSLLGKQYF
>TRBD1|few|TRBV12-3/TRBV12-4|TRBJ2-5
TGTGCCAGCAGTTTCGACAGGGGAGAGACCCAGTACTTC
CASSFDRGETQYF
>NA|NA|TRBV7-6|TRBJ2-4
TGTGCCAGCAGCTTAGCCGTTAGTGAGCAGTACTTC
CASSLAVSEQYF
>NA|NA|TRBV7-2|TRBJ2-7
TGTGCCAGCAGGCCCGGGGGCGGGACAACTCGCGAGCAGTACTTC
CASRPGGGTTREQYF
>TRBD1|NA|TRBV14|TRBJ2-7
TGTGCCAGCAGCCAAGATACCCCGACAGGGCCTAATTCACCCCTCCACTTC
CASSQDTPTGPNSPLHF
>TRBD1|NA|TRBV6-6|TRBJ2-1
TGTGCCAGCATGAGGGGACATTGGACAGGGGAAATCTACGAGCAGTTCTTC
CASMRGHWTGEIYEQFF